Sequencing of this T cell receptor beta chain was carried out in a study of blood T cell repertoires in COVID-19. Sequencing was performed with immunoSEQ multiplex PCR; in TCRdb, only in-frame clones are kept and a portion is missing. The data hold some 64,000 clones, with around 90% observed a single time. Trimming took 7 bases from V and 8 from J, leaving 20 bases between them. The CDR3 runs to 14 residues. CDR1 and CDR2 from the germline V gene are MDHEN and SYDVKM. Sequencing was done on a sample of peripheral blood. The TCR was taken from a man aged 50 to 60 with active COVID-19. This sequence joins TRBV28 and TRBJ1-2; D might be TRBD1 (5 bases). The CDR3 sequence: CASTINSGTPGYTF. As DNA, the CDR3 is TGTGCCAGCACCATCAATTCCGGGACTCCGGGCTACACCTTC.